A selection of T cell receptor beta chains follows, all from one sample in a study of blood T cells in healthy people across ages. One entry per CDR3 protein results from TCRdb running MiXCR on the 5' RACE reads. The sample carries approximately 1,000,000 distinct CDR3 sequences, about two fifths recorded once. Sequencing was carried out using blood. The origin of the receptors is a man aged 18 to 30 in good health. Both conserved end residues are part of each CDR3. D genes are given only for firm matches. Not all rows give a size; the values are once, few, many and, for expanded clones, a class.

V gene,clone size,D gene,CDR3 length,J gene,CDR3 protein,CDR3 DNA
TRBV5-1,few,-,14,TRBJ1-2,CASSLGGRYYGYTF,TGCGCCAGCAGCTTGGGGGGTCGGTACTATGGCTACACCTTC
TRBV10-3,few,-,15,TRBJ2-3,CAISEGPILTDTQYF,TGTGCCATCAGTGAGGGACCGATACTCACAGATACGCAGTATTTT
TRBV9,-,-,13,TRBJ2-2,CASSGLGTGELFF,TGTGCCAGCAGCGGCTTGGGCACCGGGGAGCTGTTTTTT
TRBV28,few,TRBD1,13,TRBJ1-2,CASTLDRDYGYTF,TGTGCCAGTACTCTAGACAGGGACTATGGCTACACCTTC
TRBV4-2,few,-,17,TRBJ2-2,CASSQEVNSGYTGELFF,TGTGCCAGCAGCCAAGAAGTGAATAGCGGTTACACCGGGGAGCTGTTTTTT
TRBV28,-,TRBD2,14,TRBJ2-5,CATGLAGFQETQYF,TGTGCCACCGGACTAGCGGGTTTCCAAGAGACCCAGTACTTC
TRBV4-3,-,TRBD1,12,TRBJ2-5,CASSHRQGLTYF,TGCGCCAGCAGCCATAGACAGGGGTTGACGTACTTC
TRBV5-1,few,TRBD1,15,TRBJ2-1,CASRSGTGVNNEQFF,TGCGCCAGCAGGTCAGGGACAGGGGTAAACAATGAGCAGTTCTTC
TRBV28,-,-,16,TRBJ2-3,CASSFRGGHGTDTQYF,TGTGCCAGCAGTTTTCGCGGGGGACACGGCACAGATACGCAGTATTTT
TRBV27,once,-,12,TRBJ2-1,CASSPPWIVEFF,TGTGCCAGCAGTCCCCCCTGGATAGTAGAGTTCTTC
TRBV25-1,-,-,11,TRBJ1-1,CASSEGGGAFF,TGTGCCAGCAGTGAGGGCGGAGGAGCTTTCTTT
TRBV6-5,-,-,14,TRBJ2-7,CASSYTGKRNEQYF,TGTGCCAGCAGTTACACGGGGAAGCGGAATGAGCAGTACTTC
TRBV27,-,-,14,TRBJ2-4,CASRPGDTQNIQYF,TGTGCCAGCAGACCAGGGGACACCCAAAACATTCAGTACTTC
TRBV10-3,few,-,13,TRBJ1-4,CAISGGLSEKLFF,TGTGCCATCAGCGGGGGCCTTAGTGAAAAACTGTTTTTT
TRBV5-1,-,-,14,TRBJ1-6,CASSLHPVDSPLHF,TGCGCCAGCAGCTTGCACCCGGTAGATTCACCCCTCCACTTT
TRBV18,-,-,16,TRBJ2-7,CASSSSPREEPYEQYF,TGTGCCAGCTCATCTTCTCCCAGGGAAGAGCCTTACGAGCAGTACTTC
TRBV20-1,-,-,14,TRBJ1-5,CSATGTVSDQPQHF,TGCAGTGCTACTGGGACCGTTTCAGATCAGCCCCAGCATTTT
TRBV7-2,-,-,15,TRBJ2-3,CASSLDGYGTDTQNF,TGTGCCAGCAGCTTGGACGGGTATGGCACAGATACACAGAATTTT
TRBV6-2/TRBV6-3,few,-,14,TRBJ2-1,CASSTRQRYNEQFF,TGTGCCAGCAGTACTCGACAGCGCTACAATGAGCAGTTCTTC
TRBV4-2,few,-,15,TRBJ1-1,CASSQEVGMNTEAFF,TGTGCCAGCAGCCAAGAGGTGGGGATGAACACTGAAGCTTTCTTT